This TCR beta chain was sequenced in a study of blood T cell repertoires in COVID-19. Looking at the study overall: From the United States, Italy and Spain came samples of acute and convalescent COVID-19.

Per the original data handling: Amplification of reference gene primers was used by the study to estimate nucleated cell counts. Assay used: immunoSEQ multiplex PCR; TCRdb lists only in-frame clones, some missing. That table gives V, J and clone size, and the DNA gave D and trimming. The sample has about 130,000 clones, about 75% seen once. From germline, CDR1 is SEHNR and CDR2 FQNEAQ (reference sequence). CDR3 length: 15 amino acids. Trimming at V came to 4 bases and at J to 3 bases, leaving 5 bases not matched to a gene. The sequence came from a man older than 75 with acute or convalescent COVID-19. This chain joins TRBV7-9 and TRBJ2-7; the match to TRBD1 covers 11 bases. The sequenced material came from peripheral blood. CDR3 bases: TGTGCCAGCAGCTACGGACAGGGGGCGTTCTACGAGCAGTACTTC. It is translated as CASSYGQGAFYEQYF.